Presented here are 15 T cell receptor beta chains from one specimen sequenced in a study of T cell changes during pregnancy in multiple sclerosis. Clones were read by immunoSEQ multiplex PCR, and TCRdb kept only the in-frame ones, dropping some. This table has some 80,000 clones, nearly 95% appearing once. The specimen comprised CD4+ T cells from peripheral blood mononuclear cells, sampled after pregnancy. The receptors derive from a female donor with multiple sclerosis, enrolled in a pregnancy study.

Here the CDR3 DNA reads TGTGCCAGCAGTGAATATCTTGGACAGTTCTCCGATCAGCCCCAGCATTTT. It yields the protein CASSEYLGQFSDQPQHF. The chain is built from TRBV25-1 and TRBJ1-5, with TRBD1 as a possible D gene (6 bases). Between the trimmed V and J ends, which lost 0 bases and 5 bases, there was a span of 17 bases. Germline loops: CDR1 MGHDK, CDR2 SYGVNS. The CDR3 runs to 17 residues. Complete variable domain (other parts from reference TRBV25-1 and TRBJ1-5): EADIYQTPRYLVIGTGKKITLECSQTMGHDKMYWYQQDPGMELHLIHYSYGVNSTEKGDLSSESTVSRIRTEHFPLTLESARPSHTSQYLCASSEYLGQFSDQPQHFGDGTRLSIL.

This sequence joins TRBV20-1 and TRBJ2-7; D might be TRBD2 (6 bases). The CDR3 is 11 amino acids. V dropped 6 bases and J dropped 3 bases, with 9 bases sitting between them. In germline, CDR1 is DFQATT, CDR2 SNEGSKA (reference sequence). CDR3: CSAGDFYEQYF. The CDR3 DNA is TGCAGTGCAGGGGACTTCTACGAGCAGTACTTC.

This chain links TRBV6-1 with TRBJ2-5; D is possibly TRBD2 (6 bases). The CDR3 contains 14 residues. V was clipped by 1 base and J by 4 bases, with 10 bases between them. CDR1 MNHNS and CDR2 SASEGT come from the germline V gene. The CDR3 here is CASSEGPSVETQYF. The CDR3 nucleotides read TGTGCCAGCAGTGAAGGGCCTAGCGTAGAGACCCAGTACTTC.

This chain joins TRBV29-1 and TRBJ1-2; tentative D call: TRBD1 (6 bases). CDR1 and CDR2 from the germline V gene are SQVTM and ANQGSEA. V lost 2 bases and J lost 5, with 15 bases in between. CDR3 length: 14 amino acids. This CDR3 is CSVERSGAGYGYTF. For the CDR3, the DNA is TGCAGCGTTGAAAGGTCAGGGGCAGGGTATGGCTACACCTTC.

This clone was seen a single time. In nucleotides, the CDR3 is TGCGCCAGCAGCCAAGATGGGGGGGCGAAGAACTACGAGCAGTACTTC. Its translation: CASSQDGGAKNYEQYF. The genes are TRBV4-1 and TRBJ2-7, with D maybe TRBD2 (7 bases). The CDR3 loop spans 16 amino acids. Germline CDR1 MGHRA, CDR2 YSYEKL. The V end lost 0 bases, the J end lost 3 bases, and 15 bases lay between the germline ends.

The chain is built from TRBV28 and TRBJ2-7; 9 bases align to TRBD2. V gave up 3 bases and J gave up 4 bases; unmatched junction bases: 16. This CDR3 is 18 amino acids long. Germline CDR1 is MDHEN and CDR2 is SYDVKM. The CDR3 reads CASSFSLSLTSGSYEQYF. CDR3 DNA sequence: TGTGCCAGCAGTTTTTCGCTGTCGTTAACTAGCGGGTCTTACGAGCAGTACTTC.

The chain uses TRBV20-1 and TRBJ1-2, with a weak D call TRBD1 (6 bases). V lost 8 bases, J lost 8 bases, and 15 bases lay in between. CDR3 length equals 11 residues. Germline CDR1 reads DFQATT; CDR2 reads SNEGSKA (reference sequence). This CDR3 is CSPGGARGYTF. The DNA of the CDR3 is TGCAGTCCTGGGGGGGCGCGAGGCTACACCTTC.

The rearrangement joins TRBV7-2 to TRBJ1-3, with 8 bases that match TRBD1. This CDR3 comprises 16 residues. CDR1 and CDR2 (germline): SGHTA, FQGNSA. V was pared by 3 bases and J by 1 base, with 5 bases of the junction left unmatched. The CDR3 is CASSFDRGDSGNTIYF. CDR3 nucleotides: TGTGCCAGCAGCTTCGACAGGGGTGATTCTGGAAACACCATATATTTT.

The chain uses TRBV28 and TRBJ2-4, with D possibly being TRBD2 (6 bases). Germline CDR1 is MDHEN and CDR2 is SYDVKM. V was cut by 3 bases and J by 5 bases, with 17 bases left in between. The CDR3 has 16 amino acids. The CDR3 DNA reads TGTGCCAGCAGTTTTGGGGAGGCATTGACCCAAAACATTCAGTACTTC. This codes for CASSFGEALTQNIQYF.

The V call is TRBV27, the J call TRBJ2-1; 7 bases line up with TRBD2. Trimming at V came to 2 bases and at J to 3 bases, leaving 7 bases not matched to a gene. Per the germline V gene, CDR1 is MNHEY and CDR2 is SMNVEV (reference sequence). The CDR3 is 16 residues long. CDR3 loop: CASSLIGLADYNEQFF. DNA for the CDR3: TGTGCCAGCAGTTTAATCGGCCTAGCGGACTACAATGAGCAGTTCTTC.

V and J are TRBV18 and TRBJ2-5, with D perhaps TRBD1 (5 bases). V was shortened by 0 bases and J by 5 bases, with 13 bases between the two germline ends. Germline V gene data show CDR1 as KGHSH and CDR2 as LQKENI. The CDR3 is 15 residues long. The CDR3 coding sequence is TGTGCCAGCTCACCACCAGGTCAGGGTAGGGAGACCCAGTACTTC. This gives the protein CASSPPGQGRETQYF.

The rearrangement uses TRBV2 and TRBJ2-7; D is unclear. V gave up 6 bases and J gave up 5 bases, with 17 bases separating them. The CDR3 covers 14 residues. In germline, CDR1 is SNHLY, CDR2 FYNNEI. CDR3 amino acids: CASRSSVSVDEQYF. CDR3 sequence (DNA): TGTGCCAGCAGGAGTTCGGTATCCGTGGACGAGCAGTACTTC.

The chain combines TRBV7-9 with TRBJ1-1; TRBD1 agrees at 7 bases. This CDR3 spans 14 amino acids. J gave up 1 base and V 5 bases, and 4 bases lay outside the gene matches. The germline gives CDR1 SEHNR, CDR2 FQNEAQ (reference sequence). This CDR3 is CASSRDRENTEAFF. The CDR3 region has the DNA TGTGCCAGCAGCCGTGACAGGGAGAACACTGAAGCTTTCTTT.

CDR3 protein: CASSLASTSGRRQQFF. In DNA form, the CDR3 reads TGTGCCAGCAGCTTAGCGTCGACTAGCGGGAGGCGACAGCAGTTCTTC. The gene calls are TRBV7-8 and TRBJ2-1; 13 bases are a match to TRBD2. Germline assignment: CDR1 SGHVS and CDR2 FQNEAQ. After removal of 0 bases from V and 11 bases from J, the junction contained 7 bases not matched to a gene. This CDR3 has 16 amino acids.

This chain connects TRBV6-6 to TRBJ2-1; 8 bases align to TRBD2. The CDR3 loop spans 16 amino acids. In germline, CDR1 is MNHNY, CDR2 SVGAGI (reference sequence). The V gene end was trimmed by 2 bases and the J gene end by 9 bases; junction bases not matched to a gene: 12. The CDR3 is CASSYRTSSERVEQFF. The CDR3 region has the DNA TGTGCCAGCAGTTACAGGACTAGCTCCGAACGGGTTGAGCAGTTCTTC.